The 10 T cell receptor beta chains listed next were all sequenced from one sample in a study of blood T cells in healthy people across ages. The authors ran a second PCR of about 6 to 11 cycles using a sample-barcoded 5' primer and a J-beta primer mix. TCRdb ran MiXCR on the 5' RACE reads and lists one entry per CDR3 protein. Found here are about 500,000 distinct CDR3 sequences, approximately 25% of them singletons; the top ten hold less than 9%. These data also featured in a second study, about T cells of mothers and their children.

The sample consisted of blood. The origin of the receptors is a boy between 5 and 17 years old in good health.

This clonotype was recorded a few times. The chain combines TRBV9 with TRBJ1-3; a weak D match, TRBD1 (5 bases). Germline-derived CDR1 and CDR2 are SGDLS and YYNGEE. There are 15 residues in the CDR3. Trimming removed 0 bases from V and 4 bases from J, with 11 bases in between. The CDR3 is CASSVGQGLGNTIYF. The CDR3 DNA follows: TGTGCCAGCAGCGTAGGGCAGGGATTAGGAAACACCATATATTTT.

The V and J genes are TRBV7-6 and TRBJ2-2; possibly TRBD2 for D (7 bases). This CDR3 is 18 amino acids long. The ends were cut back, 1 base at V and 4 bases at J, with 19 bases in the middle. Germline V CDR1 and CDR2: SGHVS, FNYEAQ. CDR3 in DNA: TGTGCCAGCAGCTTAGGGTATCGGCGGGGGCGGATCACCGGGGAGCTGTTTTTT. Protein: CASSLGYRRGRITGELFF.

The chain joins TRBV5-1 to TRBJ2-1; the match to TRBD1 covers 8 bases. The V and J ends lost 4 bases and 3 bases, in that order; junction bases with no gene match: 9. Germline CDR1 SGHRS, CDR2 YFSETQ. The CDR3 length is 16 residues. The CDR3 sequence is CASSQRSGQDYNEQFF. The CDR3 nucleotides read TGCGCCAGCAGCCAACGTTCGGGACAGGACTACAATGAGCAGTTCTTC.

A few counts support this clonotype. This rearrangement joins TRBV20-1 to TRBJ2-4; D may correspond to TRBD1 or TRBD2 (6 bases each). V lost 5 bases and J 6 bases, leaving 17 bases between the germline ends. From germline, CDR1 is DFQATT and CDR2 SNEGSKA (reference sequence). The CDR3 extends over 14 amino acids. The CDR3 loop is CSAEGGIGANIQYF. CDR3 bases: TGCAGTGCTGAGGGGGGCATTGGGGCAAACATTCAGTACTTC.

The chain joins TRBV15 to TRBJ1-4; no reliable D call. Trimming removed 3 bases at V and 8 bases at J, with 19 bases between. CDR3 length: 16 amino acids. Germline lookup yields CDR1 LNHNV and CDR2 YYDKDF (reference sequence). This CDR3 reads CATSSERPAGGEKLFF. The CDR3 nucleotides are TGTGCCACCAGCAGCGAACGACCAGCCGGTGGCGAAAAACTGTTTTTT.

This clonotype came up a few times. The chain recombines TRBV5-1 with TRBJ2-7; TRBD2 agrees at 13 bases. The CDR3 loop spans 15 amino acids. CDR1 is SGHRS, CDR2 YFSETQ, per germline. V dropped 4 bases and J dropped 9; count of bases not matched to a gene: 10. The CDR3 nucleotides are TGCGCCAGCAGCCTATTCGGACTAGCGGGAGAGGTGCAGTACTTC. Translation gives CASSLFGLAGEVQYF.

This clonotype was observed a few times. The chain links TRBV28 to TRBJ2-5, with 9 bases identical to TRBD2. The J call is in doubt because the DNA end fits TRBJ2-1 better. Germline V lookup: CDR1 MDHEN, CDR2 SYDVKM. The CDR3 is 16 residues long. CDR3 loop: CASSLGPTSGHREQFF. The CDR3 DNA is TGTGCCAGCAGTTTAGGGCCCACTAGCGGGCATCGTGAGCAGTTCTTC.

This clonotype appeared a few times. The genes are TRBV14 and TRBJ1-6; 9 bases line up with TRBD1. The V gene end was trimmed by 3 bases and the J gene end by 7 bases; junction bases not matched to a gene: 4. CDR3 length: 15 residues. Per germline, CDR1 SGHDN and CDR2 FVKESK. The CDR3 DNA sequence: TGTGCCAGCAGCCATACAGGGGGCTGGAATTCACCCCTCCACTTT. Translation: CASSHTGGWNSPLHF. The whole variable domain, filled in from reference TRBV14 and TRBJ1-6, reads EAGVTQFPSHSVIEKGQTVTLRCDPISGHDNLYWYRRVMGKEIKFLLHFVKESKQDESGMPNNRFLAERTGGTYSTLKVQPAELEDSGVYFCASSHTGGWNSPLHFGNGTRLTVT.

The table lists this clonotype with a few counts. This chain uses TRBV7-9 with TRBJ2-1; the match to TRBD2 covers 13 bases. V dropped 4 bases and J dropped 15; count of bases not matched to a gene: 12. The CDR3 runs to 15 residues. From germline, CDR1 is SEHNR and CDR2 FQNEAQ (reference sequence). In DNA, the CDR3 is TGTGCCAGCAGCTGGACAGGACTAGCGGGAGACTTTCCGTTCTTC. As protein: CASSWTGLAGDFPFF.

The chain couples TRBV6-1 to TRBJ2-1, with 15 bases identical to TRBD2. CDR1 is MNHNS, CDR2 SASEGT, per germline. The V and J ends lost 8 bases and 7 bases, in that order; junction bases with no gene match: 6. The CDR3 runs to 15 residues. CDR3: CASRGLAGGPNEQFF. DNA for the CDR3: TGTGCCAGCCGCGGACTAGCGGGGGGGCCGAATGAGCAGTTCTTC.